Shown below are 7 T cell receptor beta chains from a single sample sequenced in a study of CXCR3-negative and CXCR3-positive naive CD8 T cells. Findings of the study overall: Higher TRB CDR3 hydrophobicity marked CXCR3-positive naive cells relative to CXCR3-negative naive cells.

For these receptors, no antigen is known. Through 5' RACE with UMI labels, the TRB cDNA libraries were prepared. TCRdb reprocessed the 5' RACE reads; each CDR3 protein has one entry and no DNA is given. The specimen's table records 150,000 or so distinct CDR3 sequences. Sample: naive CXCR3+ CD8+ T cells from blood. Specified subset: CD45RO-CCR7+CD27+CD95- naive CD8+ T cells expressing CXCR3 (TNR3+). The receptors derive from a human donor in good health. Some clones in this sample may be carry-over from other donors' samples.

V gene TRBV14 combines with J gene TRBJ1-5; the D gene TCRdb calls, TRBD1, cannot be checked with no DNA. The length of the CDR3 is 14 residues. The germline V gene has CDR1 SGHDN and CDR2 FVKESK. The CDR3 loop reads CASSPQGTDQPQHF.

This chain uses TRBV12-3 or TRBV12-4 with TRBJ1-1; TCRdb picks TRBD1, but there is no DNA to check that call. CDR3 size: 14 residues. CDR3 sequence: CASSFTGGNTEAFF.

The chain carries TRBV29-1 and TRBJ2-2; there is no DNA to check the TCRdb D call of TRBD2. The CDR3 covers 16 residues. CDR1 is SQVTM, CDR2 ANQGSEA, per germline. The CDR3 spells CSVGLAGGRNTGELFF.

The rearrangement joins TRBV12-3 or TRBV12-4 to TRBJ1-2. CDR3 length: 15 amino acids. The CDR3 is CASSITGSQVFGYTF.

This sequence joins TRBV10-1 and TRBJ1-1; TCRdb names TRBD1, which stays unverified in the absence of DNA. Germline V gene lookup returns CDR1 WNHNN and CDR2 SYGVQD (reference sequence). The CDR3 covers 18 residues. Here the CDR3 reads CASKGVRGDRAANTEAFF.

The V and J genes are TRBV15 and TRBJ2-7; the TCRdb call, TRBD1, lacks DNA for checking. The CDR3 contains 18 residues. Per the germline V gene, CDR1 is LNHNV and CDR2 is YYDKDF (reference sequence). The CDR3: CATSREGAPLAQSYEQYF.

The chain carries TRBV4-3 and TRBJ1-5. The CDR3 extends over 13 amino acids. Per the germline V gene, CDR1 is LGHNA and CDR2 is YSLEER. CDR3 in amino acids: CASSQDYIQPQHF.